This T cell receptor (beta chain) was found in a study of blood T cells in healthy people across ages (dated by TCRdb to between 2014 and 2017). Regarding the complete study: In model experiments, template switching captured about one uniquely barcoded TCR beta cDNA molecule for every two T cells. To track age-related changes in TCR beta repertoire diversity, the study relied on deep sequencing normalized with unique cDNA molecular identifiers. Four age groups were formed from the donors: young (average roughly 16 years), middle-aged (around 41), aged (approximately 60) and long-lived (less than 85). The study analyzed two additional independent replicas of 1 million unique cDNA reads from the same blood draw for two donors, one aged 18 to 29 and one aged 80 or older.

Trimming costs V 3 bases and J 6 bases, and their ends lie 16 bases apart. CDR1 is given as SEHNR and CDR2 as FQNEAQ, both from the germline V gene (reference sequence). Its CDR3 holds 15 amino acids, cysteine through phenylalanine. Only the CDR3 DNA is retained, 45 bases long and in frame from the first base. The library was produced with 5' RACE. Instrument on record: Illumina HiSeq 2500. A second PCR of 7 to 11 cycles was performed with a sample-barcoded 5' primer and a J-beta primer mix. A template-switch 5' adaptor carrying 12 random nucleotides introduced a unique molecular identifier onto each TCR beta cDNA molecule. At least 3 million CDR3-containing paired-end reads were obtained from each sample. First-strand cDNA synthesis was performed from all RNA using the Mint cDNA synthesis kit, with priming by a TRBC-specific oligonucleotide. All cDNA was treated with uracil-DNA glycosylase and then went through a first 18-cycle PCR with the universal primers M1SS and BC2_uni_R. The study's processing was this. Each sample was normalized by randomly selecting 1 million high-quality reads, each carrying a distinct molecular identifier. Reads sharing molecular identifiers were discarded rather than binned into consensus sequences. MiTCR, set to a Q25 quality threshold and the strictest error-elimination algorithm, was used for CDR3 identification, clonotype clustering and error correction. A nonparametric unseen species model using Euler transformation provided a lower-bound estimate of total TCR beta diversity. The public sequencing data were trimmed at Q25 with fastp and processed into clonotypes with MiXCR by TCRdb, which kept only in-frame beta chains. Each entry merges the rows of one CDR3 protein and shows their most common DNA and genes. What appears here as the V and J calls and clone size reflects TCRdb's work, not the paper's. Within this sample are roughly 700,000 distinct CDR3 sequences, with 25% of them counted one time only. More than 8% of the sample rests with the top ten.

Donors were a few dozen systemically healthy Caucasian individuals from Russia aged roughly 6 to 95 years. Roughly 9.5 milliliters of peripheral blood were drawn from each donor into EDTA-treated Vacutainer tubes. Ficoll-Paque density-gradient centrifugation was used to isolate PBMCs, with at least 6 million per sample. Total RNA, at least 6 micrograms per sample, was extracted from PBMCs with Trizol reagent. The percentages of naive CD45RAhigh/CD27high T cells were determined by flow cytometry on a PBMC aliquot from every donor. Summary of the overall study and its limitations: Since profiling was done on bulk unsorted PBMCs, naive and antigen-experienced compartments could not be conclusively compared. Donor CMV infection status was unknown, potentially confounding age-related changes in expanded clonotypes. As age increased, observed TCR beta diversity per million T cells dropped in a roughly linear way, and a significant reduction was already evident by age around 41. Estimates of total diversity based on one million sequenced T cells were regarded as lower bounds and as underestimates. Compared with the aged group, the long-lived group had more naive CD4+ T cells, fewer expanded clones and increased TCR diversity, suggesting age selection. Observed TCR beta diversity correlated strongly with the percentage of naive T cells measured by flow cytometry.

This clonotype was counted only a few times. This clone's antigen is unknown. No base quality values were provided; no much bigger clone lies one nucleotide off. These same data were also listed under a study on T cells of mothers and their children. The second publication reports: Nine systemically healthy Caucasian individuals served as donors, namely three mothers together with their six children. cDNA synthesis used all of the extracted RNA, with roughly 1.5 ug of RNA in each 15 ul reaction. In the second PCR, the M1S primer added sample barcodes and 2-4 random nucleotides. More than 8 million TCR beta CDR3 reads were obtained from each mother, and about 3 million reads were obtained from each child. Thymic selection similarly shapes TCR recombination output in related and unrelated pairs, with minor effect from inherited differences. Normalized repertoire overlap was always found to be slightly, but never significantly, higher in related mother-child pairs than in unrelated mother-child pairs. With a sensitivity of approximately 100 clones per million clonotypes, no persistent microchimeric T cell clones were detected. In the study, deep NGS was used to compare the TCR beta repertoires of mothers and children, and features distinguishing related mother-child pairs from unrelated individuals were sought. Mothers averaged about 40 +/- 4 years of age and children averaged around 10 +/- 4 years. After adapters were ligated using NEBNext reagents, the libraries underwent 100+100 nt paired-end sequencing on an Illumina HiSeq 2000. To prevent cross-contamination, the mother and child libraries were prepared a month apart and were sequenced in separate runs. Between roughly 500,000 and 2,300,000 distinct TCR beta clonotypes were identified per donor. Naive TCR beta clonotypes were estimated from low-frequency clonotypes matched to each donor's FACS-determined naive share, without sorting.

The chain joins TRBV7-9 to TRBJ2-3; the D element might be TRBD1 or TRBD2, as each aligns at 5 bases. This clonotype originated in a boy aged 5-17 years in good health. Sequenced input: blood. The CDR3 protein is CASSFGTVLDDTQYF. The nucleotide sequence reads TGTGCCAGCAGCTTCGGGACGGTTTTAGACGATACGCAGTATTTT.